These T cell receptor beta chains were read from a single sample in a study of shared clonotypes between healthy human individuals. The method was immunoSEQ multiplex PCR; TCRdb's version includes in-frame clones alone and lacks a portion of them. The sample consists of millions of clones, about 92% of them appearing once. The sample consisted of naive CD8+ T cells from PBMCs. These receptors were collected from a young man in good health. Some clones in this sample may be carry-over from other donors' samples. Each CDR3 is given with its conserved first and last residue.

TRBV6-5	TRBJ2-7	CAKRPWGVRSHEQYF
TRBV11-2	TRBJ2-7	CASSFSLGQRTYEQYF
TRBV7-8	TRBJ2-5	CASSPDARDRYQETQYF
TRBV2	TRBJ2-7	CASSEHPYEQYF
TRBV7-9	TRBJ1-2	CASSLPFGAGSYGYTF
TRBV27	TRBJ2-5	CASSVGLAGGGETQYF
TRBV4-1	TRBJ1-1	CASSQDITAGTEAFF
TRBV7-9	TRBJ2-7	CASSAGTSEAYEQYF
TRBV19	TRBJ2-3	CASSRPGLPDTQYF
TRBV25-1	TRBJ2-1	CASSEGTGTLNEQFF
TRBV11-2	TRBJ2-5	CASSLELGETQYF
TRBV27	TRBJ2-7	CASSLSPAGAHYEQYF
TRBV5-3	TRBJ2-3	CARSLRHRDRGPTDTQYF
TRBV9	TRBJ2-1	CASSDRDSHNEQFF
TRBV7-9	TRBJ2-7	CASSSPKREERYEQYF
TRBV11-2	TRBJ2-5	CASSPFRTSSVQETQYF
TRBV19	TRBJ2-2	CASSLRDSLVTGELFF
TRBV28	TRBJ2-1	CASSFASEDNEQFF
TRBV28	TRBJ1-4	CASSLSGGREKLFF
TRBV30	TRBJ1-5	CAWSVRVSNQPQHF
TRBV25-1	TRBJ1-1	CASRDYDRGRDTEAFF
TRBV5-8	TRBJ2-7	CASEEAFSGEQYF